These T cell receptor beta chains were read from a single sample in a study of cytomegalovirus exposure and HLA in healthy donors. Produced via immunoSEQ multiplex PCR; TCRdb's table is partial and in-frame only. Among some 180,000 clones listed, approximately 12% were seen once. Sample: PBMCs. The source of these receptors is a man aged 45-65 years in good health and CMV-seropositive. CDR3s include the opening cysteine and the closing phenylalanine or tryptophan. The D gene is left open where the match is weak. Clone size is shown for a subset of rows, as once, few, many or a class of expanded clone.

CDR3aa: CASSLGWGFGDSGGYEQYF; CDR3nt: TGTGCCAGCAGCTTAGGATGGGGTTTTGGGGATAGCGGGGGCTACGAGCAGTACTTC; len: 19; j_gene: TRBJ2-7; v_gene: TRBV7-8; abundance: .; d_gene: TRBD2
CDR3aa: CASSFGTGGDGELFF; CDR3nt: TGTGCCAGCAGCTTTGGGACAGGGGGCGACGGGGAGCTGTTTTTT; len: 15; j_gene: TRBJ2-2; v_gene: TRBV7-9; abundance: few; d_gene: TRBD1
CDR3aa: CASALSRAIDTQYF; CDR3nt: TGTGCTAGTGCCCTGTCCAGGGCGATAGATACGCAGTATTTT; len: 14; j_gene: TRBJ2-3; v_gene: TRBV12-5; abundance: .; d_gene: .
CDR3aa: CATLDREASTNEKLFF; CDR3nt: TGTGCCACCTTGGACAGGGAAGCATCAACTAATGAAAAACTGTTTTTT; len: 16; j_gene: TRBJ1-4; v_gene: TRBV15; abundance: few; d_gene: TRBD1
CDR3aa: CASSPIRGWSGELFF; CDR3nt: TGCGCCAGCAGCCCCATCAGGGGGTGGTCCGGGGAGCTGTTTTTT; len: 15; j_gene: TRBJ2-2; v_gene: TRBV5-1; abundance: .; d_gene: TRBD1
CDR3aa: CASSPFGGSTEAFF; CDR3nt: TGTGCCAGCAGCCCGTTCGGGGGGAGCACTGAAGCTTTCTTT; len: 14; j_gene: TRBJ1-1; v_gene: TRBV9; abundance: few; d_gene: .
CDR3aa: CASRQAGGRFGETQYF; CDR3nt: TGTGCCAGTAGGCAAGCGGGGGGGCGATTTGGAGAGACCCAGTACTTC; len: 16; j_gene: TRBJ2-5; v_gene: TRBV19; abundance: .; d_gene: TRBD2
CDR3aa: CASSPEGGPSGNTIYF; CDR3nt: TGTGCCAGCAGCCCCGAAGGGGGACCCTCTGGAAACACCATATATTTT; len: 16; j_gene: TRBJ1-3; v_gene: TRBV5-4; abundance: .; d_gene: .
CDR3aa: CASTQGADQPQHF; CDR3nt: TGTGCCAGCACCCAGGGGGCCGATCAGCCCCAGCATTTT; len: 13; j_gene: TRBJ1-5; v_gene: TRBV6-5; abundance: .; d_gene: TRBD1
CDR3aa: CASDPLRGGTGANVLTF; CDR3nt: TGTGCCAGCGACCCCCTTCGGGGTGGTACTGGGGCCAACGTCCTGACTTTC; len: 17; j_gene: TRBJ2-6; v_gene: TRBV5-6; abundance: .; d_gene: .
CDR3aa: CSVDVGDEQFF; CDR3nt: TGCAGCGTTGACGTCGGTGATGAGCAGTTCTTC; len: 11; j_gene: TRBJ2-1; v_gene: TRBV29-1; abundance: .; d_gene: .
CDR3aa: CASSVDLQIHEQYF; CDR3nt: TGTGCCAGCAGCGTAGATCTACAGATCCACGAGCAGTACTTC; len: 14; j_gene: TRBJ2-7; v_gene: TRBV9; abundance: few; d_gene: .
CDR3aa: CASSLTSGGPSREQYF; CDR3nt: TGCGCCAGCAGCTTGACTAGCGGGGGGCCGTCACGCGAGCAGTACTTC; len: 16; j_gene: TRBJ2-7; v_gene: TRBV5-1; abundance: .; d_gene: TRBD2
CDR3aa: CASSPLAGGTFETQYF; CDR3nt: TGTGCCAGCAGTCCCTTAGCGGGGGGTACTTTTGAGACCCAGTACTTC; len: 16; j_gene: TRBJ2-5; v_gene: TRBV28; abundance: few; d_gene: TRBD2
CDR3aa: CASSFQGTNYGYTF; CDR3nt: TGTGCCAGCAGTTTTCAGGGGACTAACTATGGCTACACCTTC; len: 14; j_gene: TRBJ1-2; v_gene: TRBV27; abundance: few; d_gene: .
CDR3aa: CASSLSSGGAYEQYF; CDR3nt: TGTGCCAGCAGTTTATCTAGCGGGGGGGCCTACGAGCAGTACTTC; len: 15; j_gene: TRBJ2-7; v_gene: TRBV27; abundance: .; d_gene: TRBD2
CDR3aa: CASSYTANYGYTF; CDR3nt: TGTGCCAGCAGTTACACGGCTAACTATGGCTACACCTTC; len: 13; j_gene: TRBJ1-2; v_gene: TRBV6-5; abundance: few; d_gene: .
CDR3aa: CASSLEGGNTEAFF; CDR3nt: TGTGCCAGCAGCTTAGAAGGAGGGAACACTGAAGCTTTCTTT; len: 14; j_gene: TRBJ1-1; v_gene: TRBV7-6; abundance: .; d_gene: .
CDR3aa: CASSVVIGGSTDTQYF; CDR3nt: TGTGCCAGCAGCGTCGTTATCGGGGGAAGCACAGATACGCAGTATTTT; len: 16; j_gene: TRBJ2-3; v_gene: TRBV9; abundance: .; d_gene: .
CDR3aa: CASSSAGQVFYGYTF; CDR3nt: TGTGCCAGCAGTTCTGCGGGACAGGTGTTCTATGGCTACACCTTC; len: 15; j_gene: TRBJ1-2; v_gene: TRBV6-6; abundance: few; d_gene: TRBD1
CDR3aa: CASSFGQNNQPQHF; CDR3nt: TGTGCCAGCAGTTTCGGACAGAACAATCAGCCCCAGCATTTT; len: 14; j_gene: TRBJ1-5; v_gene: TRBV6-4; abundance: .; d_gene: .
CDR3aa: CASSQDPGQNYGYTF; CDR3nt: TGCGCCAGCAGCCAAGATCCGGGACAGAACTATGGCTACACCTTC; len: 15; j_gene: TRBJ1-2; v_gene: TRBV4-3; abundance: .; d_gene: TRBD1
CDR3aa: CASSLAGGSYNEQFF; CDR3nt: TGTGCCAGCAGCTTAGCGGGGGGGTCTTACAATGAGCAGTTCTTC; len: 15; j_gene: TRBJ2-1; v_gene: TRBV11-2; abundance: few; d_gene: TRBD2
CDR3aa: CASTPQGPGELFF; CDR3nt: TGTGCCAGCACCCCCCAGGGGCCCGGGGAGCTGTTTTTT; len: 13; j_gene: TRBJ2-2; v_gene: TRBV6-6; abundance: few; d_gene: .
CDR3aa: CASSYDFTDTQYF; CDR3nt: TGTGCCAGCAGTTACGACTTCACAGATACGCAGTATTTT; len: 13; j_gene: TRBJ2-3; v_gene: TRBV6-5; abundance: few; d_gene: .
CDR3aa: CASSQDWYRDAGANVLTF; CDR3nt: TGCGCCAGCAGCCAAGACTGGTACAGGGATGCCGGGGCCAACGTCCTGACTTTC; len: 18; j_gene: TRBJ2-6; v_gene: TRBV4-3; abundance: .; d_gene: .
CDR3aa: CASSIDRGEQFF; CDR3nt: TGTGCCAGTAGTATAGACAGGGGGGAGCAGTTCTTC; len: 12; j_gene: TRBJ2-1; v_gene: TRBV19; abundance: .; d_gene: TRBD1
CDR3aa: CASSGTAGQTQYF; CDR3nt: TGTGCCAGCAGTGGGACCGCGGGTCAGACCCAGTACTTC; len: 13; j_gene: TRBJ2-5; v_gene: TRBV6-1; abundance: few; d_gene: .
CDR3aa: CASSKDRSHGPGKLFF; CDR3nt: TGCGCCAGCAGCAAAGATAGATCCCACGGCCCAGGAAAACTGTTTTTT; len: 16; j_gene: TRBJ1-4; v_gene: TRBV4-3; abundance: .; d_gene: .
CDR3aa: CASSVLSRDTEAFF; CDR3nt: TGTGCCAGCAGCGTATTATCCAGGGACACTGAAGCTTTCTTT; len: 14; j_gene: TRBJ1-1; v_gene: TRBV9; abundance: .; d_gene: .
CDR3aa: CASSFTRTGVGETEAFF; CDR3nt: TGTGCCAGCAGTTTCACTAGGACAGGGGTGGGTGAGACTGAAGCTTTCTTT; len: 17; j_gene: TRBJ1-1; v_gene: TRBV27; abundance: few; d_gene: TRBD1
CDR3aa: CASSGQGYEKLFF; CDR3nt: TGTGCCAGCAGTGGACAGGGGTATGAAAAACTGTTTTTT; len: 13; j_gene: TRBJ1-4; v_gene: TRBV28; abundance: .; d_gene: TRBD1
CDR3aa: CSALDNGYTF; CDR3nt: TGCAGTGCACTGGACAACGGCTACACCTTC; len: 10; j_gene: TRBJ1-2; v_gene: TRBV20-1; abundance: few; d_gene: .
CDR3aa: CASSSRRGKNIQYF; CDR3nt: TGTGCCAGCAGTTCCCGCCGGGGCAAAAACATTCAGTACTTC; len: 14; j_gene: TRBJ2-4; v_gene: TRBV28; abundance: few; d_gene: .
CDR3aa: CASSGRDYGYTF; CDR3nt: TGTGCCAGTTCAGGCAGGGACTATGGCTACACCTTC; len: 12; j_gene: TRBJ1-2; v_gene: TRBV6-5; abundance: few; d_gene: .
CDR3aa: CASSKQGQYNSPLHF; CDR3nt: TGTGCCAGTAGTAAACAAGGACAGTATAATTCACCCCTCCACTTT; len: 15; j_gene: TRBJ1-6; v_gene: TRBV19; abundance: .; d_gene: .
CDR3aa: CASSPWTVETQYF; CDR3nt: TGTGCCAGCAGCCCCTGGACAGTGGAGACCCAGTACTTC; len: 13; j_gene: TRBJ2-5; v_gene: TRBV7-9; abundance: .; d_gene: .
CDR3aa: CASSRTWTDTEAFF; CDR3nt: TGTGCCAGCAGCCGCACCTGGACTGACACTGAAGCTTTCTTT; len: 14; j_gene: TRBJ1-1; v_gene: TRBV7-9; abundance: .; d_gene: .
CDR3aa: CASSLAGTAERSPLHF; CDR3nt: TGTGCCAGCAGCTTAGCGGGTACGGCGGAGCGTTCACCCCTCCACTTT; len: 16; j_gene: TRBJ1-6; v_gene: TRBV7-2; abundance: .; d_gene: .
CDR3aa: CASMRGLGNSPLHF; CDR3nt: TGTGCCAGCATGCGGGGCTTGGGGAATTCACCCCTCCACTTT; len: 14; j_gene: TRBJ1-6; v_gene: TRBV27; abundance: .; d_gene: .
CDR3aa: CASSWERGGLADTQYF; CDR3nt: TGTGCCAGCAGCTGGGAGCGGGGGGGCCTAGCAGATACGCAGTATTTT; len: 16; j_gene: TRBJ2-3; v_gene: TRBV5-4; abundance: .; d_gene: TRBD2
CDR3aa: CASSNRGRGYTF; CDR3nt: TGTGCCAGTAGTAACAGGGGTAGGGGCTACACCTTC; len: 12; j_gene: TRBJ1-2; v_gene: TRBV19; abundance: few; d_gene: TRBD1
CDR3aa: CASSLPGQGNQPQHF; CDR3nt: TGTGCCAGCAGCCTCCCGGGACAGGGAAATCAGCCCCAGCATTTT; len: 15; j_gene: TRBJ1-5; v_gene: TRBV2; abundance: .; d_gene: TRBD1
CDR3aa: CASSSSGIMNTEAFF; CDR3nt: TGTGCCAGCAGTTCCTCCGGGATCATGAACACTGAAGCTTTCTTT; len: 15; j_gene: TRBJ1-1; v_gene: TRBV6-6; abundance: few; d_gene: .
CDR3aa: CASSSRGTGANVLTF; CDR3nt: TGTGCCAGCAGCTCCAGGGGGACTGGGGCCAACGTCCTGACTTTC; len: 15; j_gene: TRBJ2-6; v_gene: TRBV7-2; abundance: few; d_gene: TRBD1